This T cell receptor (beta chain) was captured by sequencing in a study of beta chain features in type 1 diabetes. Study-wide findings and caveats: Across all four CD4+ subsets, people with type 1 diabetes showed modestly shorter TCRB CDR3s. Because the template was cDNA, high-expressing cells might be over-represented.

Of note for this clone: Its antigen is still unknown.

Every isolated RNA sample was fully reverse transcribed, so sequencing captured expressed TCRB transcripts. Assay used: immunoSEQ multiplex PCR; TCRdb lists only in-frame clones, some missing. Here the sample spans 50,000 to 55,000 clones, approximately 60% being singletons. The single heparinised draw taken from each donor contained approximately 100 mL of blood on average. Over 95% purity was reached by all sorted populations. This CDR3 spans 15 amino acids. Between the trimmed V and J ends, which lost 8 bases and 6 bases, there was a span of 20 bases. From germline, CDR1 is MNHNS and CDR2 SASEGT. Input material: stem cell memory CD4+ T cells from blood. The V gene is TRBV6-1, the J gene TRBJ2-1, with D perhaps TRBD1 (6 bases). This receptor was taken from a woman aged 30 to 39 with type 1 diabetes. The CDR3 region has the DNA TGTGCCAGCTTATCGACACAGGGTTCCCCCAATGAGCAGTTCTTC. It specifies CASLSTQGSPNEQFF.